This passage covers 28 T cell receptor beta chains from one sample sequenced in a study of OX40 agonist ivuxolimab in advanced cancers. TCRdb keeps only in-frame clones here, not all; method: immunoSEQ multiplex PCR. The table has 50,000 to 85,000 clones, 83% seen once. Source: CD4+ or CD8+ T cells sorted from blood, taken in a trial of the OX40 agonist ivuxolimab. These receptors all stem from an adult with an advanced solid tumor such as melanoma, head and neck, liver or kidney cancer.

The CDR3 loop is CASQRESTGELFF. CDR3 DNA sequence: TGTGCCAGTCAGCGGGAGTCCACCGGGGAGCTGTTTTTT. The chain links TRBV7-2 to TRBJ2-2; 8 bases line up with TRBD2. V lost 9 bases to trimming and J lost 4 bases; unmatched junction nucleotides: 4. The V gene's germline CDR1 is SGHTA and CDR2 FQGNSA. This CDR3 is 13 amino acids long.

This chain uses TRBV10-1 with TRBJ2-1; a weak D match, TRBD2 (6 bases). CDR3 size: 19 residues. The V and J ends lost 0 bases and 6 bases respectively, with 24 bases between them. CDR1 and CDR2 (germline): WNHNN, SYGVQD (reference sequence). This chain's CDR3 is CASSESTVSGSGPFNEQFF. CDR3 coding DNA: TGCGCCAGCAGTGAGTCAACTGTCTCCGGGAGCGGGCCATTCAATGAGCAGTTCTTC.

The chain uses TRBV11-2 and TRBJ2-7; TRBD1 agrees at 12 bases. The germline V gene has CDR1 SGHAT and CDR2 FQNNGV. Germline trimming cut 5 bases from V and 10 bases from J; bases unmatched to any gene: 6. CDR3 size: 13 residues. The CDR3 nucleotides read TGTGCCAGCAGCCCTGGGACAGGGGGCCTCCAGTACTTC. This codes for CASSPGTGGLQYF.

In regard to this clone: This specimen includes other DNA sequences encoding the same CDR3. The chain couples TRBV7-8 to TRBJ2-1, with D perhaps TRBD2 (5 bases). This CDR3 is built from 14 residues. CDR1 is SGHVS, CDR2 FQNEAQ, per germline. Trimming took 1 base from V and 8 from J, leaving 12 bases between them. CDR3 nucleotides: TGTGCCAGCAGCTTAGGAGGGTCTCAGGATGAGCAGTTCTTC. Protein sequence: CASSLGGSQDEQFF.

This chain uses TRBV28 with TRBJ1-1; D call uncertain. This CDR3 spans 14 amino acids. Deletions cut 1 base from V and 1 base from J, with 7 bases between. Germline CDR1 is MDHEN and CDR2 is SYDVKM. CDR3 sequence: CASSLLRKNTEAFF. The DNA of the CDR3 is TGTGCCAGCAGTTTATTGCGGAAGAACACTGAAGCTTTCTTT. The full variable domain, with the rest looked up from reference TRBV28 and TRBJ1-1, is DVKVTQSSRYLVKRTGEKVFLECVQDMDHENMFWYRQDPGLGLRLIYFSYDVKMKEKGDIPEGYSVSREKKERFSLILESASTNQTSMYLCASSLLRKNTEAFFGQGTRLTVV.

The rearrangement links TRBV9 to TRBJ2-7; TRBD2 matches at 9 bases. Germline lookup yields CDR1 SGDLS and CDR2 YYNGEE. Trimming cost V 3 bases and J 7 bases; bases outside gene matches: 5. The CDR3 consists of 13 residues. CDR3 in amino acids: CASSGSGRSEQYF. As DNA, the CDR3 is TGTGCCAGCAGCGGTAGCGGGAGAAGTGAGCAGTACTTC.

The chain has TRBV27 and TRBJ2-3; 13 bases are shared with TRBD2. The V segment lost 1 base and the J segment 3 bases; nucleotides outside the gene matches: 10. This CDR3 comprises 19 residues. Germline V lookup: CDR1 MNHEY, CDR2 SMNVEV (reference sequence). The CDR3, as DNA: TGTGCCAGCAGTTTATTACGCCGGACTAGCGGGAGAGGAACAGATACGCAGTATTTT. Protein: CASSLLRRTSGRGTDTQYF.

The rearrangement links TRBV2 to TRBJ1-5; 11 nucleotides line up with TRBD1. Germline assignment: CDR1 SNHLY and CDR2 FYNNEI. With V trimmed by 6 bases and J by 3 bases, 4 bases remained unmatched. The CDR3 runs 15 residues. The CDR3 DNA sequence: TGTGCCAGCAGGATGGACAGGGGGCTCAATCAGCCCCAGCATTTT. Its translation is CASRMDRGLNQPQHF.

The chain couples TRBV28 to TRBJ2-7; D unclear. Germline V gene lookup returns CDR1 MDHEN and CDR2 SYDVKM. CDR3 length: 12 residues. V was cut by 6 bases and J by 2 bases, with 8 bases left in between. The DNA of the CDR3 is TGTGCCAGCAGCCGCTGGGCCTACGAGCAGTACTTC. Its protein is CASSRWAYEQYF. The variable domain in full, with the rest retrieved from reference TRBV28 and TRBJ2-7, is DVKVTQSSRYLVKRTGEKVFLECVQDMDHENMFWYRQDPGLGLRLIYFSYDVKMKEKGDIPEGYSVSREKKERFSLILESASTNQTSMYLCASSRWAYEQYFGPGTRLTVT.

The gene calls are TRBV11-2 and TRBJ2-1; D is uncertain. V was cut by 3 bases and J by 0 bases, with 6 bases left in between. This CDR3 contains 14 residues. Germline V CDR1 and CDR2: SGHAT, FQNNGV. The CDR3 loop is CASSFKSSYNEQFF. CDR3 bases: TGTGCCAGCAGCTTTAAGAGCTCCTACAATGAGCAGTTCTTC.

In its sample, this clone was seen a few times. J is TRBJ2-5 and V is TRBV25-1; TRBD2 matches at 9 bases. CDR1 MGHDK and CDR2 SYGVNS come from the germline V gene. With 6 bases clipped from V and 5 bases from J, the junction kept 4 bases outside the gene matches. This CDR3 has 13 amino acids. The CDR3 region has the DNA TGTGCCAGCAGGTCTAGCGGGGTGGAGACCCAGTACTTC. This codes for CASRSSGVETQYF.

Here the CDR3 reads CASSLAPGGRNQPQHF. DNA of the CDR3: TGTGCCAGCAGCTTGGCCCCAGGGGGCCGCAATCAGCCCCAGCATTTT. V usage is TRBV5-6 and J usage is TRBJ1-5; 8 nucleotides align to TRBD1. Germline V gives CDR1 SGHDT, CDR2 YYEEEE. V dropped 0 bases and J dropped 2; count of bases not matched to a gene: 4. This CDR3 is 16 amino acids long.

The chain links TRBV2 to TRBJ2-5; the D gene is possibly TRBD1 (5 bases). The V end was cut by 3 bases, the J end by 2 bases, with 13 bases between. Germline CDR1 SNHLY, CDR2 FYNNEI. This CDR3 has 15 amino acids. CDR3 DNA sequence: TGTGCCAGCAGTGAGTGGACAAATGAACAAGAGACCCAGTACTTC. Translating it yields CASSEWTNEQETQYF.

The CDR3 DNA is TGTGCCAGCTCACCGGTCCAGGACGGGGAGACCCAGTACTTC. Protein sequence: CASSPVQDGETQYF. The chain employs TRBV18 and TRBJ2-5; unclear D gene. Deletions cut 3 bases from V and 5 bases from J, with 13 bases between. CDR1 KGHSH and CDR2 LQKENI come from the germline V gene. The CDR3 runs to 14 residues.

The V gene is TRBV5-1, the J gene TRBJ2-1, with 15 bases lining up with TRBD2. The CDR3 has 18 residues. Germline CDR1 and CDR2: SGHRS and YFSETQ. V was clipped by 3 bases and J by 2 bases; unmatched bases: 6. DNA for the CDR3: TGCGCCAGCAGCTGGCGGACTAGCGGGAGGGCGGCCTACAATGAGCAGTTCTTC. Residues: CASSWRTSGRAAYNEQFF.

Only a few counts were recorded for this clone. The chain employs TRBV7-2 and TRBJ2-2; 10 bases are shared with TRBD2. The CDR3 has 18 residues. The germline V gene has CDR1 SGHTA and CDR2 FQGNSA. After removal of 1 base from V and 4 bases from J, the junction contained 9 bases not matched to a gene. The CDR3 region is CASSLEVASGSVTGELFF. CDR3 bases: TGTGCCAGCAGCTTAGAGGTCGCTAGCGGGAGTGTCACCGGGGAGCTGTTTTTT.

Comments on this clone: The sample holds other DNA sequences that translate to the same CDR3. This chain uses TRBV12-5 with TRBJ2-7; 9 bases match TRBD2. The CDR3 runs 14 residues. V was pared by 6 bases and J by 0 bases, with 3 bases of the junction left unmatched. Germline V lookup: CDR1 LGHNT, CDR2 FRNRAP. CDR3 coding DNA: TGTGCTAGTGGGACTAGCGGAAACTCCTACGAGCAGTACTTC. Amino acids: CASGTSGNSYEQYF.

This chain links TRBV7-9 with TRBJ1-1; D is perhaps TRBD1 (5 bases). V lost 1 base, J lost 0 bases, and 21 bases lay in between. CDR3 length: 19 amino acids. Germline CDR1 SEHNR, CDR2 FQNEAQ (reference sequence). The CDR3 region has the DNA TGTGCCAGCAGCTTAGGGGACTTGAGCTATGGACGGGTGAACACTGAAGCTTTCTTT. It codes for CASSLGDLSYGRVNTEAFF.

The chain employs TRBV15 and TRBJ2-3; possibly TRBD2 for D (5 bases). The CDR3 has 14 amino acids. V was clipped by 3 bases and J by 4 bases, with 11 bases between them. Germline lookup yields CDR1 LNHNV and CDR2 YYDKDF (reference sequence). The CDR3 DNA reads as TGTGCCACCAGCAGTCAAAACGGGGCAGATACGCAGTATTTT. Its protein is CATSSQNGADTQYF.

The chain employs TRBV28 and TRBJ2-7; D remains ambiguous. V was trimmed by 11 bases and J by 0 bases, leaving 8 bases between them. The CDR3 is made up of 11 amino acids. Germline lookup yields CDR1 MDHEN and CDR2 SYDVKM. In nucleotides, the CDR3 is TGTGCCTCGGCGTACTCCTACGAGCAGTACTTC. Amino acid sequence: CASAYSYEQYF.

The J gene is TRBJ2-5, the V gene TRBV6-5; a possible D gene is TRBD2 (6 bases). CDR1 is MNHEY, CDR2 SVGAGI, per germline. The CDR3 is made up of 14 amino acids. Trimming removed 4 bases from V and 3 bases from J, with 12 bases in between. CDR3 residues: CASSSLTRKETQYF. The CDR3, as DNA: TGTGCCAGCAGTTCCCTGACTAGAAAAGAGACCCAGTACTTC.

The rearrangement joins TRBV10-3 to TRBJ1-2; D ambiguous. CDR3 length equals 12 residues. The V end lost 8 bases, the J end lost 6 bases, and 13 bases lay between the germline ends. Germline V gene sequence: CDR1 ENHRY, CDR2 SYGVKD. The CDR3 DNA is TGTGCCATCCCTGGGAGCAGGAATGGCTACACCTTC. Its protein is CAIPGSRNGYTF.

This clone was picked up a small number of times. CDR3 residues: CASNRARENEQYF. DNA of the CDR3: TGTGCCAGCAACCGGGCCAGGGAGAACGAGCAGTACTTC. The chain combines TRBV9 with TRBJ2-7, with D perhaps assigned TRBD1 or TRBD2 (5 bases each). Germline V lookup: CDR1 SGDLS, CDR2 YYNGEE. This CDR3 spans 13 amino acids. The V end lost 6 bases, the J end lost 5 bases, and 15 bases lay between the germline ends.

The rearrangement links TRBV15 to TRBJ2-6, with D possibly matching TRBD2 (5 bases). CDR1 is LNHNV, CDR2 YYDKDF, per germline (reference sequence). Between the trimmed V and J ends, which lost 0 bases and 0 bases, there was a span of 9 bases. The CDR3 has 17 amino acids. The CDR3 loop reads CATSRERVRSGANVLTF. The CDR3 nucleotides read TGTGCCACCAGCAGAGAGAGGGTCCGCTCTGGGGCCAACGTCCTGACTTTC.

The rearrangement links TRBV4-3 to TRBJ2-2; D is uncertain. The CDR3 spans 13 residues. Germline CDR1 and CDR2: LGHNA and YSLEER. Trimming removed 1 base from V and 6 bases from J, with 6 bases in between. The CDR3 region has the DNA TGCGCCAGCAGCCAAGGGGTTGCCGGGGAGCTGTTTTTT. Protein sequence: CASSQGVAGELFF.

This chain connects TRBV18 to TRBJ2-3; tentative D call: TRBD2 (5 bases). The V end was cut by 3 bases, the J end by 1 base, with 17 bases between. Per germline, CDR1 KGHSH and CDR2 LQKENI. The CDR3 sequence is 17 residues long. The CDR3 DNA sequence: TGTGCCAGCTCACCCTCGTGGATTAGCGAACGCACAGATACGCAGTATTTT. Translated: CASSPSWISERTDTQYF.

The chain uses TRBV27 and TRBJ2-1, with D hard to call. CDR1 MNHEY and CDR2 SMNVEV come from the germline V gene (reference sequence). There are 15 residues in the CDR3. Trimming shortened V by 8 bases and J by 0 bases, and 14 bases separated the two germline ends. The CDR3 region is CASRFILSSYNEQFF. The CDR3 DNA reads TGTGCCAGCCGGTTTATCCTGAGCTCCTACAATGAGCAGTTCTTC.

The J gene is TRBJ2-3, the V gene TRBV11-2, with a possible D match to TRBD2 (6 bases). Trimming pared 5 bases from V and 3 bases from J, leaving 12 bases between. The CDR3 is 14 residues long. CDR1 and CDR2 (germline): SGHAT, FQNNGV. The CDR3 coding sequence is TGTGCCAGCAGCCCCACCGGGGGTACAGATACGCAGTATTTT. Its protein product is CASSPTGGTDTQYF.